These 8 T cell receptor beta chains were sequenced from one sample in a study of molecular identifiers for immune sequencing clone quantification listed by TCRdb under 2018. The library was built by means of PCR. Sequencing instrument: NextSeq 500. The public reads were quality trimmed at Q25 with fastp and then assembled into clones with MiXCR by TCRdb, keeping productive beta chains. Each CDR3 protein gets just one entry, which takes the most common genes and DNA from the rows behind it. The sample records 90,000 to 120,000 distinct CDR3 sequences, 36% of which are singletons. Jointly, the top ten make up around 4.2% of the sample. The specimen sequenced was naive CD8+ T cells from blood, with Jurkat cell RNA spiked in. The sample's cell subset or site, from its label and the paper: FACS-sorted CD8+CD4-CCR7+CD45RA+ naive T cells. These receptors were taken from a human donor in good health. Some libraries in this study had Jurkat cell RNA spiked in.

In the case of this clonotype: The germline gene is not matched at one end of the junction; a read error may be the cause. The CDR3 DNA follows: TGTGCCAGCAGCAAAAGCCGGCCAGATACGCTGTATTTT. Translated, it gives CASSKSRPDTLYF. This chain connects TRBV7-8 to TRBJ2-3; the D is unclear. The CDR3 covers 13 residues. Germline CDR1 and CDR2: SGHVS and FQNEAQ. Supplemented by reference TRBV7-8 and TRBJ2-3, the full variable domain reads GAGVSQSPRYKVAKRGQDVALRCDPISGHVSLFWYQQALGQGPEFLTYFQNEAQLDKSGLPSDRFFAERPEGSVSTLKIQRTQQEDSAVYLCASSKSRPDTLYFGPGTRLTVL.

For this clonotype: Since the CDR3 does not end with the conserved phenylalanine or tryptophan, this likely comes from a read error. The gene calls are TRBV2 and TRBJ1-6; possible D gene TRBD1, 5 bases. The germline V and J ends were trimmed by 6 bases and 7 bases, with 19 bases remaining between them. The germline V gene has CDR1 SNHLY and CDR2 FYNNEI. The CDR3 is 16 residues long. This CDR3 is CASRVGPGAGNSPLHI. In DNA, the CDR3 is TGTGCCAGCAGAGTGGGACCGGGAGCTGGGAATTCACCCCTCCACATT.

The CDR3 DNA sequence: TGTGCCAGCACCATCGGGACCTACGAGCAGTACTTC. Translating gives CASTIGTYEQYF. The genes are TRBV28 and TRBJ2-7; D is possibly TRBD2 (5 bases). With 7 bases removed from V and 2 bases from J, the gap between germline ends came to 9 bases. This CDR3 has 12 residues. Germline assignment: CDR1 MDHEN and CDR2 SYDVKM.

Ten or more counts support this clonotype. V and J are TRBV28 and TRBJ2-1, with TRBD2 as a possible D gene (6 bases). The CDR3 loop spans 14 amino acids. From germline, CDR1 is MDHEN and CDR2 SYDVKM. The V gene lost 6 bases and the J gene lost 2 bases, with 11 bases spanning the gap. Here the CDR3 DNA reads TGTGCCAGCAGCCCTCTAGCGCCCTACAATGAGCAGTTCTTC. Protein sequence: CASSPLAPYNEQFF. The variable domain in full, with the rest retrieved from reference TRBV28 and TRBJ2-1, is DVKVTQSSRYLVKRTGEKVFLECVQDMDHENMFWYRQDPGLGLRLIYFSYDVKMKEKGDIPEGYSVSREKKERFSLILESASTNQTSMYLCASSPLAPYNEQFFGPGTRLTVL.

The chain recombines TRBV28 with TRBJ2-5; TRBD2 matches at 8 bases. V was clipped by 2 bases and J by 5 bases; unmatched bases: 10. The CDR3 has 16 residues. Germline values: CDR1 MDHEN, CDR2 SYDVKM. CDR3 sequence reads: CASSLSGPGGAETQYF. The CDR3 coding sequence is TGTGCCAGCAGTTTAAGTGGGCCGGGAGGGGCCGAGACCCAGTACTTC. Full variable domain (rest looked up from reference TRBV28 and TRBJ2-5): DVKVTQSSRYLVKRTGEKVFLECVQDMDHENMFWYRQDPGLGLRLIYFSYDVKMKEKGDIPEGYSVSREKKERFSLILESASTNQTSMYLCASSLSGPGGAETQYFGPGTRLLVL.

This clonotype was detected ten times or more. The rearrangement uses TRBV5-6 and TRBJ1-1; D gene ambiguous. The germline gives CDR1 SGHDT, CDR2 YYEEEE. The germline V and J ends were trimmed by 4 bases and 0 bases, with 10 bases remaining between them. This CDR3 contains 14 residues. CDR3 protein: CASSRTGLNTEAFF. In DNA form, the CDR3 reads TGTGCCAGCAGCCGGACCGGACTGAACACTGAAGCTTTCTTT.

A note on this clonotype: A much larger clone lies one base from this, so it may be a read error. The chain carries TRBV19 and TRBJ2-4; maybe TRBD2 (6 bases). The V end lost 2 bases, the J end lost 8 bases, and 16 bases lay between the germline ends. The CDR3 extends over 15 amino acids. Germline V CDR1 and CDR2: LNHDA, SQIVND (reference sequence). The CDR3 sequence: CASSIFAGTADIQYF. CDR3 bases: TGTGCCAGTAGTATATTTGCGGGGACCGCGGACATTCAGTACTTC.

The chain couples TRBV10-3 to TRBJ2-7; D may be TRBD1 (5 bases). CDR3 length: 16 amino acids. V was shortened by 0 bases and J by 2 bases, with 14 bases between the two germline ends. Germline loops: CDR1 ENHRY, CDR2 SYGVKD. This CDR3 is CAISESTRAGTYEQYF. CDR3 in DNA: TGTGCCATCAGTGAGTCGACTCGGGCAGGGACCTACGAGCAGTACTTC.